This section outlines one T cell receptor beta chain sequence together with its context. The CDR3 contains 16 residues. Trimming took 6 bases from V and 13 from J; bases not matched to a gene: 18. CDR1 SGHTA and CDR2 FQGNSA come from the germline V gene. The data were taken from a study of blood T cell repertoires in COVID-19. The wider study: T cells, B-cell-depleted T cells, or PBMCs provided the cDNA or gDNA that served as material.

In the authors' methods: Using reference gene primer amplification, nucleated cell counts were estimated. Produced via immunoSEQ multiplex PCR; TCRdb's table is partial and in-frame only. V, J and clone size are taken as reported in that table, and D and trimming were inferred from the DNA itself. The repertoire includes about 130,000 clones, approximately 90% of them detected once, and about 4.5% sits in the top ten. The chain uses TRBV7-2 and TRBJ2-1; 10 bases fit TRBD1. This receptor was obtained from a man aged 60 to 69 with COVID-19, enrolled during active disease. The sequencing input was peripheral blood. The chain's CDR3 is CASSLKTGGGAGDQFF. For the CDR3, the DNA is TGTGCCAGCAGTTTAAAGACAGGGGGCGGTGCCGGCGATCAGTTCTTC.